The source of this T cell receptor (beta chain) is a study of T cell responses to AZD1222 COVID-19 vaccine. Overall study results and limits: In a largely white British group with more females than males, clonal diversity was possibly underestimated. Per reports, nearly half of all spike-specific TCRs target regions that are unmutated in variants. Spike-specific TCR repertoires showed rising breadth and depth after two AZD1222 doses.

The V and J ends lost 0 bases and 6 bases respectively, with 11 bases between them. Germline CDR1 reads SEHNR; CDR2 reads FQNEAQ (reference sequence). CDR3 length: 15 residues. Worth noting for this clone: The target antigen is unknown.

Clones were read by immunoSEQ multiplex PCR, and TCRdb kept only the in-frame ones, dropping some. Of about 140,000 clones in the sample, 90% were seen once. The source of this sequence is an adult who received the AZD1222 COVID-19 vaccine. The material was peripheral blood, obtained 28 days after the second AZD1222 dose. The chain is built from TRBV7-9 and TRBJ1-4, with a tentative D call TRBD1 (5 bases). As DNA, the CDR3 is TGTGCCAGCAGCTTAGCGGCGGGGGTTGATGAAAAACTGTTTTTT. This gives the protein CASSLAAGVDEKLFF.